The present T cell receptor beta chain was sequenced within a study of T cell responses to AZD1222 COVID-19 vaccine. Study-level points and caveats: Donors, mostly white British, included more females; clonal diversity was possibly underestimated. Variant regions that are unmutated are reportedly the target of nearly half of spike-specific TCRs. Spike-wide vaccine-associated CD4 TCRs dominated at 160-218 and 743-854. Repertoire samples came only from after the peak T cell response.

Note on this clone: Its antigen is not known. Other nucleotide sequences in the sample specify the same CDR3.

Sequencing used immunoSEQ multiplex PCR; TCRdb keeps in-frame clones, though not all of them. The sample has just over 60,000 clones; 76% are singletons. Looked up from germline, CDR1 is SNHLY and CDR2 is FYNNEI. CDR3 length equals 10 residues. With 5 bases removed from V and 2 bases from J, the gap between germline ends came to 0 bases. Sequencing was performed on peripheral blood, taken on day 0 of AZD1222 vaccination. The receptor was isolated from an adult in good health. This chain joins TRBV2 and TRBJ2-5; D remains unclear. Written as DNA, the CDR3 is TGTGCCAGCAGTCAAGAGACCCAGTACTTC. It translates to CASSQETQYF.